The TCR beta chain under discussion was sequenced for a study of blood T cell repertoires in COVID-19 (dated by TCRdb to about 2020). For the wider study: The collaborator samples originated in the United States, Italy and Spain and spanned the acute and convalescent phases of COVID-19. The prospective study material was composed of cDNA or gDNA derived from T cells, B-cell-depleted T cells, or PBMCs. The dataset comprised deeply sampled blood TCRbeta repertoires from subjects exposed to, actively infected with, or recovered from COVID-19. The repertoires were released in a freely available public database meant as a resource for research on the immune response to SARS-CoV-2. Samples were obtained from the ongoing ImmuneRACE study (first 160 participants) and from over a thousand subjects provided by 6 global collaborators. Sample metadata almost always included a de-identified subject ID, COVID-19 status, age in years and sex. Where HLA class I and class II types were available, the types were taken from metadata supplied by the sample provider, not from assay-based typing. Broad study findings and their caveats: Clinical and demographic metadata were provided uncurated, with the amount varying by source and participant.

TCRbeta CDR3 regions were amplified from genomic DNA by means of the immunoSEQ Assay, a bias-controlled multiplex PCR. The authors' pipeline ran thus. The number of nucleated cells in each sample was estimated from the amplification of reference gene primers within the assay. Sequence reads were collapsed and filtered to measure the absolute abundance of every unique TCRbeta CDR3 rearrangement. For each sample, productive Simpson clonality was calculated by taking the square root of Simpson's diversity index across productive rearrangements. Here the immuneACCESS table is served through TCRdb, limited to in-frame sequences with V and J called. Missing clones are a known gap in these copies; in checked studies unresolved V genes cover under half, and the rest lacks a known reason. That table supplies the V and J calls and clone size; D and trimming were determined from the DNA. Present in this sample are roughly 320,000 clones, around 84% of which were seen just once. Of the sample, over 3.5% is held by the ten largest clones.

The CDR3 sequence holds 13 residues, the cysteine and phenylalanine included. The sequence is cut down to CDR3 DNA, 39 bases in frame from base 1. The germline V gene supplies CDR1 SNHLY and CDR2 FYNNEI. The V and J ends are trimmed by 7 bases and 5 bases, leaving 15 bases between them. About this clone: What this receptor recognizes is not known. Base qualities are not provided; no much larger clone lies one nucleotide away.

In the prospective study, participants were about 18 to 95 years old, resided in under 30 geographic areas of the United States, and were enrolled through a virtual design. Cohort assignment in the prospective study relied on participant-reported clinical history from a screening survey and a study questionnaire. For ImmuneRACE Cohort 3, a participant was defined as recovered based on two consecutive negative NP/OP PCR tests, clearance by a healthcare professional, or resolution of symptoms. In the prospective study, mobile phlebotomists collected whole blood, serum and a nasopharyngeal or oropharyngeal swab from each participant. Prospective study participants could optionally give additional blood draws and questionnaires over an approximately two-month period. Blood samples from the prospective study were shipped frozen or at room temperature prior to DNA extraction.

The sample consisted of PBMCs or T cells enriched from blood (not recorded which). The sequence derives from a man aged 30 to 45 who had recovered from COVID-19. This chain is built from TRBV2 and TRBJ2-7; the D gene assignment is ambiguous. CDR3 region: CASTPRPANEQYF. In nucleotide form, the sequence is TGTGCCAGCACCCCCAGGCCCGCCAACGAGCAGTACTTC.